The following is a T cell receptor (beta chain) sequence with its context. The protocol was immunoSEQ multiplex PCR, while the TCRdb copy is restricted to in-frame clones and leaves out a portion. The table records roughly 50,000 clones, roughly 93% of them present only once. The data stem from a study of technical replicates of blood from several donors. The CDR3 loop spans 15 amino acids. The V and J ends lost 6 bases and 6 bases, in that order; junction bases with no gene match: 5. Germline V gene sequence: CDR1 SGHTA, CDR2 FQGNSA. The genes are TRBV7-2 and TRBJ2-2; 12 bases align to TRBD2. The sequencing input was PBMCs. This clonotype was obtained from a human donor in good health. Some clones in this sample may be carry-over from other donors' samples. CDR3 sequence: CASSSSGGGSGELFF. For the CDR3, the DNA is TGTGCCAGCAGTTCTAGCGGGGGGGGGTCCGGGGAGCTGTTTTTT.